This TCR beta chain comes out of a study of CD8+CD57+ T cells in acquired aplastic anemia. The overall study: Researchers reported that healthy donors averaged about 11 million reads for CD4+ cells.

Template material for TCR beta VDJ and CDR3 profiling consisted of genomic DNA. TCRdb used MiXCR to reprocess the reads, holding one entry per CDR3 protein. The repertoire holds 150,000 to 200,000 distinct CDR3 sequences, with approximately 40% as singletons. Germline CDR1 DFQATT, CDR2 SNEGSKA (reference sequence). With 5 bases clipped from V and 5 bases from J, the junction kept 13 bases outside the gene matches. The CDR3 spans 17 residues. Study-level points and caveats: Found in both controls and patients were twenty-nine CD8+ CDR3 sequences.

The sample holds many counts of this clonotype. What it binds is not known. This chain joins TRBV20-1 and TRBJ2-3; 13 bases align to TRBD2. Input material: sorted CD4+, CD8+, or CD8+CD57+ T cells (not recorded which) from PBMCs. The sequence derives from a human donor in good health. The CDR3 protein is CSAPSGSGLAGKDTQYF. In nucleotides, the CDR3 is TGCAGTGCTCCGTCCGGCTCGGGACTAGCGGGAAAAGATACGCAGTATTTT.